This T cell receptor (beta chain) comes out of a study of type 1 and type 2 diabetes patients. The overall study: From PBMCs, CD4+ and CD8+ T cells were isolated by magnetic microbeads.

Notes on the study in general: Type 2 diabetes patients had few highly-expanded CD4+ clones, median one.

Concerning this clonotype: The target antigen is unknown.

Anyone with other autoimmune disease or infection in the prior four weeks was excluded. The PCR template was genomic DNA. Multiplex PCR with 30 forward and 13 reverse primers amplified the TCR beta CDR3. TCRdb recomputed calls from the multiplex PCR reads with MiXCR, one row per CDR3 protein. The sample lists 280,000 or so distinct CDR3 sequences; 40% to 50% were seen once. The origin of this receptor is a man aged 18 to 29 with type 2 diabetes. The sequencing input was peripheral blood mononuclear cells (PBMCs).

The CDR3 reads CASSPRVSSGGTDTQYF. Written as DNA, the CDR3 is TGCGCCAGCAGCCCAAGGGTGTCGAGCGGGGGCACAGATACGCAGTATTTT. The chain joins TRBV5-1 to TRBJ2-3; 7 bases fit TRBD2. Germline loops: CDR1 SGHRS, CDR2 YFSETQ. The CDR3 spans 17 residues. J lost 1 base, V lost 4 bases, and 12 bases had no gene match.